This T cell receptor beta chain was recorded in a study of blood T cell repertoires in COVID-19. About the research overall: COVID-19 samples from acute and convalescent phases originated in the United States, Italy and Spain. Sources were T cells, B-cell-depleted T cells, or PBMCs; the material itself was cDNA or gDNA.

This CDR3 region has 14 residues. Trimming shortened V by 5 bases and J by 6 bases, and 13 bases separated the two germline ends. Germline CDR1 reads SEHNR; CDR2 reads FQNEAQ (reference sequence). Per the study methods: For nucleated cells, counts were estimated from reference gene primer amplification. This table comes from immunoSEQ multiplex PCR, and its TCRdb copy is limited to in-frame clones, with some not included. The DNA was the basis for D and trimming; V, J and clone size are from that table. This table has 100,000 to 120,000 clones, approximately 90% appearing once. Sequenced material: peripheral blood. The chain has TRBV7-9 and TRBJ2-2; TRBD1 might be the D (5 bases). This clonotype originated in a woman between 45 and 60 years old with acute or convalescent COVID-19. The DNA of the CDR3 is TGTGCCAGCAGCCCCCAGGGTCCCCCCGGGGAGCTGTTTTTT. Translated, it gives CASSPQGPPGELFF. Combining the CDR3 with reference TRBV7-9 and TRBJ2-2 gives the whole variable domain DTGVSQNPRHKITKRGQNVTFRCDPISEHNRLYWYRQTLGQGPEFLTYFQNEAQLEKSRLLSDRFSAERPKGSFSTLEIQRTEQGDSAMYLCASSPQGPPGELFFGEGSRLTVL.